This paragraph reports one T cell receptor (beta chain). The antigen remains unidentified. TCRdb's table, derived via immunoSEQ multiplex PCR, lists solely in-frame clones and lacks some. The sample shows over 130,000 clones, around 89% of them seen only once. Germline assignment: CDR1 SGHRS and CDR2 YFSETQ. This CDR3 contains 14 residues. The V end was cut by 6 bases, the J end by 3 bases, with 15 bases between. The sample originates from a study of T cell responses to AZD1222 COVID-19 vaccine. Study-level results: Clonal diversity may have been underestimated, and the donors were mostly white British, with more females than males. Every sample of the repertoires postdated the peak T cell response.

The receptor comes from an adult in good health. The chain has TRBV5-1 and TRBJ1-1, with unresolved D. The sequencing here drew on peripheral blood, taken on day 0 of AZD1222 vaccination. The CDR3 is CASKAGSTDTEAFF. CDR3 DNA sequence: TGCGCCAGCAAGGCTGGTTCTACCGACACTGAAGCTTTCTTT.